The 20 T cell receptor beta chains below were found in one sample sequenced in a study of blood T cells in healthy people across ages (dated by TCRdb to between 2015 and 2016). Preparation of the library involved 5' RACE. These reads were obtained on an Illumina HiSeq 2500. A second PCR of 7 to 11 cycles was performed with a sample-barcoded 5' primer and a J-beta primer mix. TCRdb cleaned the public reads at Q25 with fastp, built clones with MiXCR and kept in-frame beta chains. Rows with one shared CDR3 protein collapse into an entry with the most common genes and DNA. Here the sample has 800,000 to 1,000,000 distinct CDR3 sequences; about 48% occur a single time. The top ten constitute around 15% of the sample. Sequences were obtained from blood. The origin of the receptors is a man between 25 and 39 years old in good health.

The CDR3: CAWSQGGGEQFF. The CDR3 coding sequence is TGTGCCTGGAGTCAAGGGGGCGGTGAGCAGTTCTTC. This sequence joins TRBV30 and TRBJ2-1; TRBD1 matches at 7 bases. With V trimmed by 2 bases and J by 9 bases, 4 bases remained unmatched. The germline gives CDR1 GTSNPN, CDR2 SVGIG (reference sequence). The CDR3 runs to 12 residues.

The V call is TRBV4-3, the J call TRBJ2-5, with 14 bases that match TRBD2. The V gene's germline CDR1 is LGHNA and CDR2 YSLEER. V lost 0 bases to trimming and J lost 2 bases; unmatched junction nucleotides: 11. The CDR3 extends over 20 amino acids. CDR3 region: CASSQDEGLAGGPSQETQYF. The CDR3 bases are TGCGCCAGCAGCCAAGATGAAGGACTAGCGGGAGGCCCTTCGCAAGAGACCCAGTACTTC.

This clonotype was counted a few times. The V call is TRBV10-3, the J call TRBJ1-2; D remains unclear. Trimming pared 11 bases from V and 4 bases from J, leaving 17 bases between. The CDR3 has 13 amino acids. The germline V gene has CDR1 ENHRY and CDR2 SYGVKD. The CDR3 DNA sequence: TGTGCCTCCGGTAGCCGCTTTAGCTATGGCTACACCTTC. Translating gives CASGSRFSYGYTF.

This clonotype was recorded a few times. V usage is TRBV5-6 and J usage is TRBJ2-1, with TRBD1 matching over 8 bases. V shed 6 bases and J 5 bases; nucleotides not matched to a gene: 4. The germline gives CDR1 SGHDT, CDR2 YYEEEE. This CDR3 comprises 13 residues. The DNA of the CDR3 is TGTGCCAGCACTCTGGACAGGGACAATGAGCAGTTCTTC. Encoded protein: CASTLDRDNEQFF.

This sequence joins TRBV29-1 and TRBJ1-4; D possibly corresponds to TRBD1 (5 bases). There are 13 residues in the CDR3. The V and J ends lost 2 bases and 5 bases respectively, with 9 bases between them. Germline V gives CDR1 SQVTM, CDR2 ANQGSEA. Here the CDR3 DNA reads TGCAGCGTTGAATCGTGGACAAATGAAAAACTGTTTTTT. It yields the protein CSVESWTNEKLFF. Filled out from reference TRBV29-1 and TRBJ1-4, the complete variable domain reads SAVISQKPSRDICQRGTSLTIQCQVDSQVTMMFWYRQQPGQSLTLIATANQGSEATYESGFVIDKFPISRPNLTFSTLTVSNMSPEDSSIYLCSVESWTNEKLFFGSGTQLSVL.

The chain couples TRBV5-1 to TRBJ2-3; D may be TRBD2 (6 bases). This CDR3 comprises 16 residues. V was trimmed by 3 bases and J by 0 bases, leaving 14 bases between them. Germline loops: CDR1 SGHRS, CDR2 YFSETQ. In DNA form, the CDR3 reads TGCGCCAGCAGCTCCGGTGGCGGGGCCAGCACAGATACGCAGTATTTT. Protein product: CASSSGGGASTDTQYF.

This chain joins TRBV2 and TRBJ1-2; D call uncertain. The V and J ends lost 4 bases and 2 bases respectively, with 8 bases between them. In germline, CDR1 is SNHLY, CDR2 FYNNEI. The CDR3 runs 13 residues. This CDR3 reads CASSGNSNYGYTF. The CDR3 DNA reads as TGTGCCAGCAGTGGGAACAGCAACTATGGCTACACCTTC.

The gene calls are TRBV4-1 and TRBJ2-1; the D is unclear. This CDR3 comprises 13 residues. Germline V gene sequence: CDR1 MGHRA, CDR2 YSYEKL. V was trimmed by 3 bases and J by 6 bases, leaving 9 bases between them. CDR3: CASSQAGCNEQFF. The DNA of the CDR3 is TGCGCCAGCAGCCAGGCCGGGTGCAATGAGCAGTTCTTC.

V is TRBV12-3 or TRBV12-4 and J is TRBJ2-5; 7 bases map to TRBD2. The CDR3 consists of 13 residues. With 7 bases clipped from V and 3 bases from J, the junction kept 5 bases outside the gene matches. CDR3 in amino acids: CASTSSGEETQYF. Here the CDR3 DNA reads TGTGCCAGCACGTCGAGCGGGGAAGAGACCCAGTACTTC.

V and J are TRBV29-1 and TRBJ1-5; possibly TRBD1 for D (6 bases). Germline lookup yields CDR1 SQVTM and CDR2 ANQGSEA. The CDR3 contains 13 residues. V lost 7 bases, J lost 3 bases, and 13 bases lay in between. The CDR3 DNA sequence: TGCAGCGCCCGGGAGGGGGACAATCAGCCCCAGCATTTT. This encodes CSAREGDNQPQHF.

The chain joins TRBV24-1 to TRBJ2-1; perhaps TRBD2 as D (6 bases). CDR3 length equals 15 residues. Germline V gene lookup returns CDR1 KGHDR and CDR2 SFDVKD. With 5 bases removed from V and 2 bases from J, the gap between germline ends came to 12 bases. Written as DNA, the CDR3 is TGTGCCACCAGTGCGGGCGGGGTCCCCTACAATGAGCAGTTCTTC. This gives the protein CATSAGGVPYNEQFF.

The chain has TRBV4-3 and TRBJ2-1, with a tentative D call TRBD2 (7 bases). Trimming pared 0 bases from V and 4 bases from J, leaving 19 bases between. The germline CDR1 and CDR2 sequences are LGHNA and YSLEER. This CDR3 contains 18 residues. The CDR3 loop reads CASSQDPTGGGGYNEQFF. The CDR3 DNA is TGCGCCAGCAGCCAAGATCCCACCGGCGGGGGCGGTTACAATGAGCAGTTCTTC.

This clonotype has just a few counts. The chain combines TRBV28 with TRBJ1-1; TRBD1 agrees at 7 bases. V trimming: 6 bases; J trimming: 1 base; junction bases outside the gene matches: 8. CDR3 length: 15 amino acids. Germline assignment: CDR1 MDHEN and CDR2 SYDVKM. The CDR3 reads CASSSRDRENTEAFF. CDR3 coding DNA: TGTGCCAGCAGCAGTCGCGACAGGGAGAACACTGAAGCTTTCTTT. Drawing the rest from reference TRBV28 and TRBJ1-1, the complete variable domain is DVKVTQSSRYLVKRTGEKVFLECVQDMDHENMFWYRQDPGLGLRLIYFSYDVKMKEKGDIPEGYSVSREKKERFSLILESASTNQTSMYLCASSSRDRENTEAFFGQGTRLTVV.

V gene TRBV29-1 combines with J gene TRBJ1-5; D perhaps matches TRBD1 (5 bases). Trimming left V 7 bases short and J 7 bases short, with 17 bases between. This CDR3 has 13 residues. Germline-derived CDR1 and CDR2 are SQVTM and ANQGSEA. The CDR3, as DNA: TGCAGCGGTTCGGACTCCCGGGGGCAGCCCCAGCATTTT. Translating it yields CSGSDSRGQPQHF.

This chain connects TRBV9 to TRBJ2-3, with a weak D call TRBD2 (6 bases). The V and J ends lost 4 bases and 2 bases respectively, with 11 bases between them. Germline V gene lookup returns CDR1 SGDLS and CDR2 YYNGEE. The CDR3 runs to 14 residues. The CDR3 spells CASSSRLVTDTQYF. Here the CDR3 DNA reads TGTGCCAGCAGCTCCCGACTAGTCACAGATACGCAGTATTTT.

The chain uses TRBV11-2 and TRBJ2-1; 9 nucleotides line up with TRBD1. The germline V gene has CDR1 SGHAT and CDR2 FQNNGV. J gave up 7 bases and V 8 bases, and 12 bases lay outside the gene matches. This CDR3 comprises 15 residues. CDR3 amino acids: CASGSSDRGGNEQFF. The CDR3 region has the DNA TGTGCCAGCGGCTCTTCGGACAGGGGCGGGAATGAGCAGTTCTTC. The variable domain in full, completed from reference TRBV11-2 and TRBJ2-1, reads EAGVAQSPRYKIIEKRQSVAFWCNPISGHATLYWYQQILGQGPKLLIQFQNNGVVDDSQLPKDRFSAERLKGVDSTLKIQPAKLEDSAVYLCASGSSDRGGNEQFFGPGTRLTVL.

V is TRBV20-1 and J is TRBJ2-7; D might be TRBD2 (5 bases). The V end was cut by 1 base, the J end by 7 bases, with 11 bases between. Germline loops: CDR1 DFQATT, CDR2 SNEGSKA (reference sequence). The CDR3 loop spans 12 amino acids. The CDR3 sequence: CSARAHPGEQYF. The CDR3 region has the DNA TGCAGTGCTAGAGCCCACCCGGGGGAGCAGTACTTC.

The gene calls are TRBV30 and TRBJ1-2, with TRBD1 identical over 7 bases. Germline CDR1 GTSNPN, CDR2 SVGIG (reference sequence). CDR3 length: 12 amino acids. V lost 2 bases, J lost 8 bases, and 5 bases stayed unmatched. The CDR3 nucleotides read TGTGCCTGGAGTAGACAGGGAGGCGGCTACACCTTC. Its protein is CAWSRQGGGYTF.

CDR3 in amino acids: CASSLKTGMVYEQYF. CDR3 nucleotides: TGTGCCAGCAGCCTCAAGACAGGGATGGTCTACGAGCAGTACTTC. The V call is TRBV7-2, the J call TRBJ2-7; 7 bases are a match to TRBD1. V lost 5 bases, J lost 3 bases, and 10 bases stayed unmatched. There are 15 residues in the CDR3. Germline CDR1 is SGHTA and CDR2 is FQGNSA.

This clonotype was picked up one time. The rearrangement links TRBV9 to TRBJ2-1; 9 bases are a match to TRBD2. Per the germline V gene, CDR1 is SGDLS and CDR2 is YYNGEE. The CDR3 length is 14 residues. Losses at the gene ends were 2 bases for V and 7 bases for J; bases not matched to a gene: 4. CDR3 sequence reads: CASSVTSGNNEQFF. In DNA, the CDR3 is TGTGCCAGCAGCGTGACTAGCGGAAATAATGAGCAGTTCTTC.